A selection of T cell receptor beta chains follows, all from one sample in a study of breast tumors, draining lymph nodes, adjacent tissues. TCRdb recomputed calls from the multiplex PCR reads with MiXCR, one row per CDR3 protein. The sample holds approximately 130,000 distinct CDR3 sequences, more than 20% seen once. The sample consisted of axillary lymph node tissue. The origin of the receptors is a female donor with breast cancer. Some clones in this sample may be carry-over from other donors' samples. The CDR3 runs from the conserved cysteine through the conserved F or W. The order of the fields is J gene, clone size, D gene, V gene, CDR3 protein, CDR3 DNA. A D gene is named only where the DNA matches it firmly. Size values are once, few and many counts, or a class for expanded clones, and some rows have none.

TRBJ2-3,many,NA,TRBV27,CASSSTSLRTDTQYF,TGTGCCAGCAGCTCCACTAGCTTGAGGACAGATACGCAGTATTTT
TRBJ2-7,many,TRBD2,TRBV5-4,CASSLIGLAEEQYF,TGTGCCAGCAGCTTGATAGGACTAGCGGAAGAGCAGTACTTC
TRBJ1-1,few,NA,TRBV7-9,CASRPEGATEAFF,TGTGCCAGCAGGCCCGAGGGTGCGACTGAAGCTTTCTTT
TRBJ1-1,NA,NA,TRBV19,CASSTGLIHTEAFF,TGTGCCAGTAGTACGGGACTCATTCATACTGAAGCTTTCTTT
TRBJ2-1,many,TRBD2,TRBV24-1,CATSDDLAGLGSEQFF,TGTGCCACCAGTGATGACCTAGCGGGGCTAGGGAGTGAGCAGTTCTTC
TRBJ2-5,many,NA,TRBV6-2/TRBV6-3,CASSHFAAQETQYF,TGTGCCAGCAGTCACTTCGCGGCTCAAGAGACCCAGTACTTC
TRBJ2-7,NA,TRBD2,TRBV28,CASSKLAVVGEQCF,TGTGCCAGCAGCAAACTAGCGGTGGTTGGCGAGCAGTGCTTC
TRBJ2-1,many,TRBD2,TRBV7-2,CASSLAEREIVLDNEQFF,TGTGCCAGCAGCTTAGCTGAGCGGGAGATCGTCTTGGACAATGAGCAGTTCTTC
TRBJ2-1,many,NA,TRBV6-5,CASSYSSTGRDNEQFF,TGTGCCAGCAGTTACTCGTCTACAGGACGCGACAATGAGCAGTTCTTC
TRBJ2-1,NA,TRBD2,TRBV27,CASSLEAGLGDNEQFF,TGTGCCAGCAGTTTAGAGGCGGGACTAGGAGACAATGAGCAGTTCTTC
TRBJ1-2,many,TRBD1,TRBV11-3,CASSFGTGAFGYTF,TGTGCCAGCAGCTTTGGGACAGGGGCCTTTGGCTACACCTTC
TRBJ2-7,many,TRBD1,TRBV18,CASSPWGTEAYEQYF,TGTGCCAGCTCACCATGGGGGACAGAAGCCTACGAGCAGTACTTC